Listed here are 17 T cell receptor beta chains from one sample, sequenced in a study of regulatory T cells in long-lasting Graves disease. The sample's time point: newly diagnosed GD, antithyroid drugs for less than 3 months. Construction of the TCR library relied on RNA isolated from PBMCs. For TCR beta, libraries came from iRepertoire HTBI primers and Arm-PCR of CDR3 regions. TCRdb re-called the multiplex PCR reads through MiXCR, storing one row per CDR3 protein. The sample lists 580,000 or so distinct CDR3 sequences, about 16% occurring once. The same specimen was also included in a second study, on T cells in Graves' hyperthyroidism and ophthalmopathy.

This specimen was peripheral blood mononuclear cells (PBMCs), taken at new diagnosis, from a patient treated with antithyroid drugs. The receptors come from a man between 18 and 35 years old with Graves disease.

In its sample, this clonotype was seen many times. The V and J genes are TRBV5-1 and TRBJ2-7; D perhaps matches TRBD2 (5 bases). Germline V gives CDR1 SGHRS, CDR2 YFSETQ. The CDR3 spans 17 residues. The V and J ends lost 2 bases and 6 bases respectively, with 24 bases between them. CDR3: CASSLARAQGPLSEQYF. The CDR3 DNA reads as TGCGCCAGCAGCTTAGCGAGGGCTCAAGGTCCACTCAGCGAGCAGTACTTC.

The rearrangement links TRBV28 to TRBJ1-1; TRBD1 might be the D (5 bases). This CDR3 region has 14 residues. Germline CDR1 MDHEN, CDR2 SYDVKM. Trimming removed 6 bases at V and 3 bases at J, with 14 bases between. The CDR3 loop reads CASRRQFPDTEAFF. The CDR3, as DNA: TGTGCCAGCAGGAGACAGTTTCCTGACACTGAAGCTTTCTTT.

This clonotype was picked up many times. This CDR3 reads CASSFRGGRNQPQHF. DNA for the CDR3: TGTGCCAGCAGTTTCAGGGGGGGGAGGAATCAGCCCCAGCATTTT. The chain carries TRBV28 and TRBJ1-5, with 7 bases lining up with TRBD1. V dropped 3 bases and J dropped 4; count of bases not matched to a gene: 6. Per the germline V gene, CDR1 is MDHEN and CDR2 is SYDVKM. CDR3 length equals 15 residues.

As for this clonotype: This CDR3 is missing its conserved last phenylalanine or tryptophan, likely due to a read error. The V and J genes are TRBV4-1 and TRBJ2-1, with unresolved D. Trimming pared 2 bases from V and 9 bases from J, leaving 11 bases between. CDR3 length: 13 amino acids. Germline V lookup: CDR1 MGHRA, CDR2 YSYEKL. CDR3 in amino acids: CASSQPGLVEQFS. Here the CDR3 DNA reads TGCGCCAGCAGCCAACCTGGCTTGGTTGAGCAGTTCTCC.

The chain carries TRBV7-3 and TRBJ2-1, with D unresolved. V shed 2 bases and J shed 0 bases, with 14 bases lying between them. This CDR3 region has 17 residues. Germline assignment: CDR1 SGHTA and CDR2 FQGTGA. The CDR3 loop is CASSLHGVTSSYNEQFF. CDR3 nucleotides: TGTGCCAGCAGCTTACATGGGGTAACGAGCTCCTACAATGAGCAGTTCTTC.

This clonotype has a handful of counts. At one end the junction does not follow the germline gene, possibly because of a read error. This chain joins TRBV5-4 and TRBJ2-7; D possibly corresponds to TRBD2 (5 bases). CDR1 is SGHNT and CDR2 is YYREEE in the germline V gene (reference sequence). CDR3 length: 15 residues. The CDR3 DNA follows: TGTGCCGGCAGCGAAGCGGAGTCCTGGCGGAACGAGCAGTACTTC. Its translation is CAGSEAESWRNEQYF.

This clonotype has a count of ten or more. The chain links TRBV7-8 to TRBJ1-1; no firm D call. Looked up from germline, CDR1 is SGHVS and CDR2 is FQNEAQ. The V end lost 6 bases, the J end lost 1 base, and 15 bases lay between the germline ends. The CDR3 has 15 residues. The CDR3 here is CASRLASARNTEAFF. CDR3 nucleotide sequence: TGTGCCAGCAGACTTGCCTCAGCGAGGAACACTGAAGCTTTCTTT.

The CDR3 DNA reads as TGTGCCAGTAGTGTCGGGACACCCAAGTCTGAAGCTTTCTTT. It specifies CASSVGTPKSEAFF. The J gene is TRBJ1-1, the V gene TRBV19, with D tentatively TRBD1 (6 bases). Germline CDR1 reads LNHDA; CDR2 reads SQIVND (reference sequence). V was trimmed by 5 bases and J by 6 bases, leaving 16 bases between them. The CDR3 contains 14 residues.

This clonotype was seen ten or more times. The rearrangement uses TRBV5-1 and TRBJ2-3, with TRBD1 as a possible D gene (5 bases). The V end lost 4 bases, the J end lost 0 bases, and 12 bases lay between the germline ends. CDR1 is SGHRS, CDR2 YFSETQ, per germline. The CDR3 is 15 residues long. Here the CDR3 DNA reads TGCGCCAGCAGCCCTAGGACAAGTAGCACAGATACGCAGTATTTT. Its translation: CASSPRTSSTDTQYF.

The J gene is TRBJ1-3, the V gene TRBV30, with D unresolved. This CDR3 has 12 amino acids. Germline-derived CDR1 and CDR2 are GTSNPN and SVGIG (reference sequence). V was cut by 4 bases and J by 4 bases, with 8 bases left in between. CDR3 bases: TGTGCCTGGACAGCCGGAGGAAACACCATATATTTT. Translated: CAWTAGGNTIYF.

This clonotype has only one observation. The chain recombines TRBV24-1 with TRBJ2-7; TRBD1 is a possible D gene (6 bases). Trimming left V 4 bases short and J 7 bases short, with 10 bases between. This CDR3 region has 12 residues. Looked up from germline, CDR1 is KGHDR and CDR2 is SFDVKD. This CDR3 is CATSDRTDEQYF. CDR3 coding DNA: TGTGCCACCAGTGACCGGACAGATGAGCAGTACTTC.

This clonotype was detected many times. CDR3 nucleotide sequence: TGTGCCAGCAGTCCTATGGGCTCTGGGGCCAACGTCCTGACTTTC. Encoded protein: CASSPMGSGANVLTF. The rearrangement uses TRBV27 and TRBJ2-6, with D hard to call. Trimming took off 5 bases at V and 0 bases at J, with 8 bases between the two ends. The CDR3 contains 15 residues. In germline, CDR1 is MNHEY, CDR2 SMNVEV (reference sequence).

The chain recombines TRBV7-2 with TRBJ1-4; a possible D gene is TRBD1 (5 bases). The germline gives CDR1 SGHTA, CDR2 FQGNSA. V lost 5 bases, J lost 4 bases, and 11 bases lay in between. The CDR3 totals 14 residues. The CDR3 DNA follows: TGTGCCAGCAGCCCCGGGGCCTATAATGAAAAACTGTTTTTT. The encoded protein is CASSPGAYNEKLFF.

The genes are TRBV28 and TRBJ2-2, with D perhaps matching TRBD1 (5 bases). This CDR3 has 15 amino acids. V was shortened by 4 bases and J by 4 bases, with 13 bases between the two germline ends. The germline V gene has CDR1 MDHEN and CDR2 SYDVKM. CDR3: CASSSPTVATGELFF. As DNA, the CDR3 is TGTGCCAGCAGTTCCCCGACAGTGGCCACCGGGGAGCTGTTTTTT. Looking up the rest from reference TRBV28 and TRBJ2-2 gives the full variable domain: DVKVTQSSRYLVKRTGEKVFLECVQDMDHENMFWYRQDPGLGLRLIYFSYDVKMKEKGDIPEGYSVSREKKERFSLILESASTNQTSMYLCASSSPTVATGELFFGEGSRLTVL.

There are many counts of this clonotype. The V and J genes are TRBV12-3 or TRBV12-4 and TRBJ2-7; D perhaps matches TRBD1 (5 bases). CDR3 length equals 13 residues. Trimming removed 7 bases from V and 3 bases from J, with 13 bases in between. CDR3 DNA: TGTGCCAGCATCGGCGTGGGGCACTACGAGCAGTACTTC. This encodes CASIGVGHYEQYF.

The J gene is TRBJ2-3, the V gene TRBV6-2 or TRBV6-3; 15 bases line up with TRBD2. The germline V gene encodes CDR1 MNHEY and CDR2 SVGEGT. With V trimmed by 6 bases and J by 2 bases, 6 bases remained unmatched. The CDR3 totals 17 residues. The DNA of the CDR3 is TGTGCCAGCAGCCCGGGGACTAGCGGGGGGATCACAGATACGCAGTATTTT. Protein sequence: CASSPGTSGGITDTQYF.

The CDR3 nucleotides read TGCGCCAGCAGCCCCCAGGGAGAGAAAGGCTACACCTTC. Encoded protein: CASSPQGEKGYTF. The rearrangement links TRBV5-1 to TRBJ1-2; TRBD1 is a possible D gene (5 bases). Trimming removed 4 bases at V and 8 bases at J, with 15 bases between. The CDR3 has 13 amino acids. Germline V gives CDR1 SGHRS, CDR2 YFSETQ.